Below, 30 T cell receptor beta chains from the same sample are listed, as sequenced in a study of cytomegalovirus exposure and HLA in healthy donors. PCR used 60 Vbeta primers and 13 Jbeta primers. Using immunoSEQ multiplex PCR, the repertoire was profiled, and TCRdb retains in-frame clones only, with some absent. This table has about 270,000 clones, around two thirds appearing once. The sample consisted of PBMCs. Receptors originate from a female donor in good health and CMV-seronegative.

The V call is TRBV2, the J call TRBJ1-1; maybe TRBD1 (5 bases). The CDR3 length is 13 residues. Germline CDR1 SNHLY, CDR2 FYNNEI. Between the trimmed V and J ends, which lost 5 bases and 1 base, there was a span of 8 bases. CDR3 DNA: TGTGCCAGCAGTAACGACAGGAACACTGAAGCTTTCTTT. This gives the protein CASSNDRNTEAFF.

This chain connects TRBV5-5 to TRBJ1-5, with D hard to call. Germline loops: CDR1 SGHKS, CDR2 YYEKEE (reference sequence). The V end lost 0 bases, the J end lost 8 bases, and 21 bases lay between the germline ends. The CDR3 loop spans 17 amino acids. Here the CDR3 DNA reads TGTGCCAGCAGCTTGGACTCCTTTCCAGGTATTAGTGAGCCCCAGCATTTT. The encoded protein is CASSLDSFPGISEPQHF.

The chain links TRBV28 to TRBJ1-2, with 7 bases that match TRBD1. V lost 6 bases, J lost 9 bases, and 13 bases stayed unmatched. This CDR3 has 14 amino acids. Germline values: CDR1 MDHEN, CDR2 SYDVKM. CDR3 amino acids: CASRIETGPGSYTF. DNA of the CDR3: TGTGCCAGCAGGATAGAGACAGGGCCAGGAAGCTACACCTTC.

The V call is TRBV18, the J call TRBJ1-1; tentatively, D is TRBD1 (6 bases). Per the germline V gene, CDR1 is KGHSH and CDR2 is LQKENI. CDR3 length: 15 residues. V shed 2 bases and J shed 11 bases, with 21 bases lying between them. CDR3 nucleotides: TGTGCCAGCTCACCAAGTTTGCCCCGGGGGCGGGGGGCTTTCTTT. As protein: CASSPSLPRGRGAFF. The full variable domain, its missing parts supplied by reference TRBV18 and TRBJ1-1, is NAGVMQNPRHLVRRRGQEARLRCSPMKGHSHVYWYRQLPEEGLKFMVYLQKENIIDESGMPKERFSAEFPKEGPSILRIQQVVRGDSAAYFCASSPSLPRGRGAFFGQGTRLTVV.

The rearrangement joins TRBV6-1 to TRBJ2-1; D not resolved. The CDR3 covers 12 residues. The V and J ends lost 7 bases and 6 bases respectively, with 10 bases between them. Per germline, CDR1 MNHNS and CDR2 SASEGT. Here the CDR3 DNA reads TGTGCCAGCATGACTGGTGGCAATGAGCAGTTCTTC. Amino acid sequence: CASMTGGNEQFF.

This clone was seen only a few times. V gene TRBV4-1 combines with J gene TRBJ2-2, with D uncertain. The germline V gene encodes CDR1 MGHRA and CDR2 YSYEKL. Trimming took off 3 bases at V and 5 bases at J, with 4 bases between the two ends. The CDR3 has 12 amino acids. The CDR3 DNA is TGCGCCAGCAGCCAGCGAACCGGGGAGCTGTTTTTT. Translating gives CASSQRTGELFF.

In nucleotides, the CDR3 is TGTGCCAGCAGCCAAGCGCCGATAGCAGCGTACAATGAGCAGTTCTTC. It specifies CASSQAPIAAYNEQFF. The chain carries TRBV4-2 and TRBJ2-1; no definite D call. V was cut by 1 base and J by 4 bases, with 14 bases left in between. Germline values: CDR1 LGHNA, CDR2 YNFKEQ. The CDR3 contains 16 residues.

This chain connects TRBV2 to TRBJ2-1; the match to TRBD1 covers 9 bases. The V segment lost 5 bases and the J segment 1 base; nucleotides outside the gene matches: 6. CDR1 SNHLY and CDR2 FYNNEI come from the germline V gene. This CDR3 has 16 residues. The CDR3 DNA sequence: TGTGCCAGCAGTCTAACAGGGGGCGATTCCTACAATGAGCAGTTCTTC. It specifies CASSLTGGDSYNEQFF.

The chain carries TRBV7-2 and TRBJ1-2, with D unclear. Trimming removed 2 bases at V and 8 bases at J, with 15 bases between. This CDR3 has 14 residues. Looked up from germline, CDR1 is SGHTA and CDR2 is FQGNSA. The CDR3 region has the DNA TGTGCCAGCAGCTTAAACGGAGTAGTGGAAGGCTACACCTTC. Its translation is CASSLNGVVEGYTF.

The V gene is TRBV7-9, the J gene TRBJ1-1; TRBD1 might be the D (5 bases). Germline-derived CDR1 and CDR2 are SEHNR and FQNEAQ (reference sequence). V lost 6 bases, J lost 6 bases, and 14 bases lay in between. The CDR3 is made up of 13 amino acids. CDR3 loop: CASRPTEPAEAFF. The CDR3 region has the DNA TGTGCCAGCAGACCGACAGAACCGGCTGAAGCTTTCTTT.

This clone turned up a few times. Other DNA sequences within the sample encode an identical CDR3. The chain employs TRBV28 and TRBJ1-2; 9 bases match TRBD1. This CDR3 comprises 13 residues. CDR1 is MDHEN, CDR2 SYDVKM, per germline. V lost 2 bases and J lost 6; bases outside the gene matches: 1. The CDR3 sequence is CASSLGQGNGYTF. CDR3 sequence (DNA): TGTGCCAGCAGTTTAGGACAGGGGAATGGCTACACCTTC.

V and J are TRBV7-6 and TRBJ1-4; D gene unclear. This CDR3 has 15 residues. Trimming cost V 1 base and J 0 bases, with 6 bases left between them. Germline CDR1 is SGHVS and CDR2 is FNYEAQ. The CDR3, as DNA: TGTGCCAGCAGCTTAGGTCATGCAACTAATGAAAAACTGTTTTTT. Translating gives CASSLGHATNEKLFF.

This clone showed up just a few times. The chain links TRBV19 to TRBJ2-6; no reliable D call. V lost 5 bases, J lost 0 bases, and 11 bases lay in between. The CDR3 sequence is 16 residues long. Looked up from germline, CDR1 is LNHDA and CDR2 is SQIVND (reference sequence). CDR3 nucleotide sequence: TGTGCCAGTAGTCCCTCAAGCAACTCTGGGGCCAACGTCCTGACTTTC. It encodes CASSPSSNSGANVLTF.

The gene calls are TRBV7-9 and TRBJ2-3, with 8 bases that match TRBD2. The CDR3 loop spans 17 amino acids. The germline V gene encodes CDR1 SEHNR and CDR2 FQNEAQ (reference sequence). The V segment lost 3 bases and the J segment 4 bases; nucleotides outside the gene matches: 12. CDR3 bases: TGTGCCAGCAGCTTCGATAGCAGAGCGGGAGCTCCAGATACGCAGTATTTT. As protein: CASSFDSRAGAPDTQYF.

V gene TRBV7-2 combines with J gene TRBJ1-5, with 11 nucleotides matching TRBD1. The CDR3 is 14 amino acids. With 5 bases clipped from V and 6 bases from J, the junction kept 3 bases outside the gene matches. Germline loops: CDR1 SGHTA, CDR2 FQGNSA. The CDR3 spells CASSRTGGPQPQHF. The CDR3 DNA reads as TGTGCCAGCAGCCGGACAGGGGGCCCTCAGCCCCAGCATTTT.

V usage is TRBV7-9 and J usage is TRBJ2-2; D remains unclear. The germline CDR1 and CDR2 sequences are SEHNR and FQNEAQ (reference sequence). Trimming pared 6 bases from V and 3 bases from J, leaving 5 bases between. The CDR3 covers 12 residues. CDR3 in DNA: TGTGCCAGCAGTATAGACACCGGGGAGCTGTTTTTT. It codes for CASSIDTGELFF.

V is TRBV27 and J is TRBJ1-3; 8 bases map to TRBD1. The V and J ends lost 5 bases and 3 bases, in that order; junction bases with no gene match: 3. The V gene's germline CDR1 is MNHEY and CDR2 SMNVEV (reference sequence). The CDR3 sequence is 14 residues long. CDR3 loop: CASSQQGVGNTIYF. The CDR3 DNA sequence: TGTGCCAGCAGTCAACAGGGGGTTGGAAACACCATATATTTT.

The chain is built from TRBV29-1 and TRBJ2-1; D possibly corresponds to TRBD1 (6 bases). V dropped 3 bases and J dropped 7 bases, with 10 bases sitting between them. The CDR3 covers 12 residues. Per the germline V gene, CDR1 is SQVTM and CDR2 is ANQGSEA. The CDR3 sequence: CSVEVRGNEQFF. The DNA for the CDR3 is TGCAGCGTTGAGGTCAGGGGTAATGAGCAGTTCTTC.

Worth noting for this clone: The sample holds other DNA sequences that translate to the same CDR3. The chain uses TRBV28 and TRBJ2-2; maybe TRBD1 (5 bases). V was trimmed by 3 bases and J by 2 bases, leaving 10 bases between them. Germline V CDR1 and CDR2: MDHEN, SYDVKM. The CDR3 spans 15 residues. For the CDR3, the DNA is TGTGCCAGCAGTTTTTCAAGGGGCAACACCGGGGAGCTGTTTTTT. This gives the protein CASSFSRGNTGELFF.

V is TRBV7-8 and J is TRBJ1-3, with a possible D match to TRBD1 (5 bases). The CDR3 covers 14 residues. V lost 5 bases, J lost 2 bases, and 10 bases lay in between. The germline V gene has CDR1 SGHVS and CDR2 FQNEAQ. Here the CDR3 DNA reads TGTGCCAGCAGCCCGACAGTTGCTGGAAACACCATATATTTT. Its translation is CASSPTVAGNTIYF.

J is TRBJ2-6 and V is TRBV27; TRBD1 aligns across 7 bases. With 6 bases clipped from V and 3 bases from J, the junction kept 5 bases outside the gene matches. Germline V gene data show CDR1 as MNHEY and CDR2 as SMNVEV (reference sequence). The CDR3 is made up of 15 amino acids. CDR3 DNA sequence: TGTGCCAGCAGCATGACAGGGCGTGGGGCCAACGTCCTGACTTTC. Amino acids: CASSMTGRGANVLTF.

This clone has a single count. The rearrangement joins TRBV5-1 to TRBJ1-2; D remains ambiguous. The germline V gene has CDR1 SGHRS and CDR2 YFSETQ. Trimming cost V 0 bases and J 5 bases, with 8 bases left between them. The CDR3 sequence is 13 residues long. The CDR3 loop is CASSLDRLYGYTF. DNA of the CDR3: TGCGCCAGCAGCTTGGACAGATTATATGGCTACACCTTC.

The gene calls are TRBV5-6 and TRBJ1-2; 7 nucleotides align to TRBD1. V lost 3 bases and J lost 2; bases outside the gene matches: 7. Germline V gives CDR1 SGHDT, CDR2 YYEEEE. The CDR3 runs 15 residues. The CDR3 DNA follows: TGTGCCAGCAGCTCCTATGACAGGGTAAACTATGGCTACACCTTC. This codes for CASSSYDRVNYGYTF.

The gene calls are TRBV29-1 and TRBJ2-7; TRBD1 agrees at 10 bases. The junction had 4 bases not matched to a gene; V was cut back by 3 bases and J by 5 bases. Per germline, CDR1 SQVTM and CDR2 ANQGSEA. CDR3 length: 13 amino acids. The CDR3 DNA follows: TGCAGCGTTGAGGGACAGGGGTCCCACGAGCAGTACTTC. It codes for CSVEGQGSHEQYF.

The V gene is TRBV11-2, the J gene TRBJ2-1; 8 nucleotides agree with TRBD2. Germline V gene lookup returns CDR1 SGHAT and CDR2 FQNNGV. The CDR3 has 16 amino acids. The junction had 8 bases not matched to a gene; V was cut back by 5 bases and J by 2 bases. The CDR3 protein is CASSTRLAGPYNEQFF. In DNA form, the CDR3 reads TGTGCCAGCAGCACACGGCTAGCGGGCCCCTACAATGAGCAGTTCTTC.

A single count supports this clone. CDR3 sequence reads: CASSTGTGYNEQFF. The CDR3 coding sequence is TGTGCCAGCAGTACCGGGACAGGCTACAATGAGCAGTTCTTC. The gene calls are TRBV7-3 and TRBJ2-1, with 8 bases matching TRBD1. The junction had 4 bases not matched to a gene; V was cut back by 6 bases and J by 3 bases. The CDR3 extends over 14 amino acids. Germline values: CDR1 SGHTA, CDR2 FQGTGA.

The CDR3 nucleotides read TGCGCCAGCAGCCAAGCAGAACTAGCGGGAGTATACTACGAGCAGTACTTC. Its translation is CASSQAELAGVYYEQYF. The chain links TRBV4-1 to TRBJ2-5, with 11 bases that match TRBD2. The J call may be in error: the DNA end matches TRBJ2-7 better. This CDR3 is 17 amino acids long. Per the germline V gene, CDR1 is MGHRA and CDR2 is YSYEKL.

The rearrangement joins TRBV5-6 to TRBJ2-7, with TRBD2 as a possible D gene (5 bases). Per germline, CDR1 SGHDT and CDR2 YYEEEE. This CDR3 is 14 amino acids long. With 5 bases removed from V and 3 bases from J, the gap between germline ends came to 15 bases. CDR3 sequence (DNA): TGTGCCAGCAGTACTGAACTAGGTAACTACGAGCAGTACTTC. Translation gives CASSTELGNYEQYF.

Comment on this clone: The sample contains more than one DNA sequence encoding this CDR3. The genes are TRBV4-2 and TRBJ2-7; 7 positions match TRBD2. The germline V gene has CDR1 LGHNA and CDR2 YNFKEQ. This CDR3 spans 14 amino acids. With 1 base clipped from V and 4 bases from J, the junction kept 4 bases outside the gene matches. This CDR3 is CASSQVLAAYEQYF. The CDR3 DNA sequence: TGTGCCAGCAGCCAAGTGCTAGCGGCATACGAGCAGTACTTC.

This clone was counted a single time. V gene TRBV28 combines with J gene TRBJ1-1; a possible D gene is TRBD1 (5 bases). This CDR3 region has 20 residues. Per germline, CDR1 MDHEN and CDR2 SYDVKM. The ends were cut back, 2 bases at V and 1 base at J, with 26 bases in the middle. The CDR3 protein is CASSLGRGWSLAGGNTEAFF. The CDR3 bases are TGTGCCAGCAGTTTAGGGAGGGGATGGTCGTTAGCGGGGGGGAACACTGAAGCTTTCTTT.